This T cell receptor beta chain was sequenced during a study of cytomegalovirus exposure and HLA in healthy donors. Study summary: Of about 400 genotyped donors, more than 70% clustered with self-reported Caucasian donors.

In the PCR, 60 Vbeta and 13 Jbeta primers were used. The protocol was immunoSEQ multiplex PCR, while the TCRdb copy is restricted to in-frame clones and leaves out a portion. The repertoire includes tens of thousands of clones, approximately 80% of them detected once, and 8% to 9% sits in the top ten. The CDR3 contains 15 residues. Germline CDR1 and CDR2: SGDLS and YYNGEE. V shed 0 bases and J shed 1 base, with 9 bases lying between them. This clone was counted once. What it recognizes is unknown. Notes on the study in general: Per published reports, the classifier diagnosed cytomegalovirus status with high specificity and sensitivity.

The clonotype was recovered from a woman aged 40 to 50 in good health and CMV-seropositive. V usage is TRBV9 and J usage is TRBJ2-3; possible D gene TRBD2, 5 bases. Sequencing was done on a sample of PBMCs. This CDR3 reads CASSVDSGGTDTQYF. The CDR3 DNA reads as TGTGCCAGCAGCGTAGACAGCGGAGGCACAGATACGCAGTATTTT. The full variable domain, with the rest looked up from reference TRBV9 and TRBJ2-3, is DSGVTQTPKHLITATGQRVTLRCSPRSGDLSVYWYQQSLDQGLQFLIQYYNGEERAKGNILERFSAQQFPDLHSELNLSSLELGDSALYFCASSVDSGGTDTQYFGPGTRLTVL.